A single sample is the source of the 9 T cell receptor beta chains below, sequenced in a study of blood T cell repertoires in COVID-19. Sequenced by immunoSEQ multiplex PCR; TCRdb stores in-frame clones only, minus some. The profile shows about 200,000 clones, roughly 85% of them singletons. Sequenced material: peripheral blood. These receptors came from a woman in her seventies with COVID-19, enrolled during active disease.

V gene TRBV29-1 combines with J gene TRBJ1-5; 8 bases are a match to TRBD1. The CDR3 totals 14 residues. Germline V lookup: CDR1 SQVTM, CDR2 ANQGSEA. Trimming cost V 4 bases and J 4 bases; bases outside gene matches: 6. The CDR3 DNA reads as TGCAGCGTTGGAGGACAGGGAAAAAATCAGCCCCAGCATTTT. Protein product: CSVGGQGKNQPQHF.

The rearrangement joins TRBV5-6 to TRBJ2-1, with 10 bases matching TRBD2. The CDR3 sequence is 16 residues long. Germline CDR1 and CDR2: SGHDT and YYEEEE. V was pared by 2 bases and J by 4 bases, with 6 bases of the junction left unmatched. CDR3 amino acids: CASSFRTSGYYNEQFF. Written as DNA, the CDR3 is TGTGCCAGCAGCTTTAGGACTAGCGGCTATTACAATGAGCAGTTCTTC.

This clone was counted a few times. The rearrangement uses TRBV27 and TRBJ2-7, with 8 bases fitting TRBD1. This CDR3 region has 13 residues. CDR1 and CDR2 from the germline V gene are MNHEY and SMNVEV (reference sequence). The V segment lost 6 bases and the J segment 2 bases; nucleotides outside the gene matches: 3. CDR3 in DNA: TGTGCCAGCAGGCGGACAGGGCCCTACGAGCAGTACTTC. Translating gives CASRRTGPYEQYF.

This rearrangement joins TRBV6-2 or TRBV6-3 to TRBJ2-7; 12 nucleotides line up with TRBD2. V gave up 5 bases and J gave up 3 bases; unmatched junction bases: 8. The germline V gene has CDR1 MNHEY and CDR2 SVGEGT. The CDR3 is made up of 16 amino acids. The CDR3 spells CASSQTSGGRHYEQYF. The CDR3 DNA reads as TGTGCCAGCAGTCAAACTAGCGGGGGGCGCCACTACGAGCAGTACTTC.

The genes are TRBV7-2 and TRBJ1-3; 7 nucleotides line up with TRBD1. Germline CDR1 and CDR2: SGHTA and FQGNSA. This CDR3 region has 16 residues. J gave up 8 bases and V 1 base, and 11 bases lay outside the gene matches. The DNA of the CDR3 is TGTGCCAGCAGCTTAGGTGATGACAGGGACGGTCACACCATATATTTT. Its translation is CASSLGDDRDGHTIYF.

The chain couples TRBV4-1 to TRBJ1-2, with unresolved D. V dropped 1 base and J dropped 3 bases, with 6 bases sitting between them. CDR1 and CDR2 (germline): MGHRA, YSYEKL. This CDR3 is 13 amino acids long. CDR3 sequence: CASSQGSYYGYTF. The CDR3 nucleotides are TGCGCCAGCAGCCAAGGCAGTTACTATGGCTACACCTTC.

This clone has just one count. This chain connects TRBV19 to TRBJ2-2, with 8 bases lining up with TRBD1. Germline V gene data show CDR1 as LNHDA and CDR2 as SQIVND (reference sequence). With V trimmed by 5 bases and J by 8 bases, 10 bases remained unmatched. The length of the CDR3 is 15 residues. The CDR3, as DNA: TGTGCCAGTAGTGTTCAGCAGGGGGCCGGAGGGGAGCTGTTTTTT. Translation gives CASSVQQGAGGELFF.

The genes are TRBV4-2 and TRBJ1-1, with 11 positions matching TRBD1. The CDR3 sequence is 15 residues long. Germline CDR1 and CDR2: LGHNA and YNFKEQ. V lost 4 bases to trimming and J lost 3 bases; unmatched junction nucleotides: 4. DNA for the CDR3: TGTGCCAGCAGCCGGTTGGGACAGGGGGACACTGAAGCTTTCTTT. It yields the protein CASSRLGQGDTEAFF.

The CDR3 region is CASSLEHRFLMNTEAFF. The CDR3 DNA follows: TGTGCCAGCAGCTTAGAACACAGATTCCTTATGAACACTGAAGCTTTCTTT. The chain is built from TRBV7-2 and TRBJ1-1; D is unclear. CDR1 and CDR2 from the germline V gene are SGHTA and FQGNSA. Trimming stripped 1 base from V and 0 bases from J, with 15 bases between. The CDR3 consists of 17 residues.